This entry is about one T cell receptor beta chain. This entry belongs to a study of cytomegalovirus exposure and HLA in healthy donors. Trimming cost V 1 base and J 0 bases; bases outside gene matches: 3. CDR1 and CDR2 (germline): SSHAT, FNYEAQ (reference sequence). The CDR3 spans 17 residues. PCR was performed using 60 Vbeta and 13 Jbeta primers. Clones were read by immunoSEQ multiplex PCR, and TCRdb kept only the in-frame ones, dropping some. This table has roughly 150,000 clones, approximately 79% appearing once. This clonotype originated in a male donor in good health and CMV-seronegative. The chain employs TRBV7-7 and TRBJ2-2; the match to TRBD1 covers 9 bases. Sequencing was done on a sample of PBMCs. The CDR3 sequence is CASSLGTGGPNTGELFF. The CDR3 region has the DNA TGTGCCAGCAGCTTAGGAACAGGGGGCCCGAACACCGGGGAGCTGTTTTTT.